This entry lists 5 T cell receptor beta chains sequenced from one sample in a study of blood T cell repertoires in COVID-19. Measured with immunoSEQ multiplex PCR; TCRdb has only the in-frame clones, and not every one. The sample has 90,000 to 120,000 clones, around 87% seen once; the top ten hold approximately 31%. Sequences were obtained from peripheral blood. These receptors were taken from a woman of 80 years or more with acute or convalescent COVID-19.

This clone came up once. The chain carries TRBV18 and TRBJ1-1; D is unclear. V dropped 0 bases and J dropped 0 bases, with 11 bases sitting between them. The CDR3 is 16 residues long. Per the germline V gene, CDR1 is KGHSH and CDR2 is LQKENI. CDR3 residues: CASSPPNRPMNTEAFF. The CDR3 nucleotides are TGTGCCAGCTCACCACCGAACAGACCCATGAACACTGAAGCTTTCTTT.

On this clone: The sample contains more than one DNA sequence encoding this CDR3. The chain's CDR3 is CASSLGQLNTEAFF. The CDR3 bases are TGTGCCAGCAGTTTAGGACAGTTGAACACTGAAGCTTTCTTT. The rearrangement uses TRBV28 and TRBJ1-1, with D maybe TRBD1 (6 bases). Germline V gene lookup returns CDR1 MDHEN and CDR2 SYDVKM. This CDR3 comprises 14 residues. Trimming left V 2 bases short and J 0 bases short, with 7 bases between.

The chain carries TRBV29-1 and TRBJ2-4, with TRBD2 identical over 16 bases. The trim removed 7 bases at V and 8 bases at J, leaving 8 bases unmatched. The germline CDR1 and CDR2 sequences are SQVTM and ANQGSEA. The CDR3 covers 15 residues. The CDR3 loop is CSAKGLAGGLYIQYF. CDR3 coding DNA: TGCAGCGCCAAGGGACTAGCGGGGGGGCTGTACATTCAGTACTTC. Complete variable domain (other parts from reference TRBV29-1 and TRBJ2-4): SAVISQKPSRDICQRGTSLTIQCQVDSQVTMMFWYRQQPGQSLTLIATANQGSEATYESGFVIDKFPISRPNLTFSTLTVSNMSPEDSSIYLCSAKGLAGGLYIQYFGAGTRLSVL.

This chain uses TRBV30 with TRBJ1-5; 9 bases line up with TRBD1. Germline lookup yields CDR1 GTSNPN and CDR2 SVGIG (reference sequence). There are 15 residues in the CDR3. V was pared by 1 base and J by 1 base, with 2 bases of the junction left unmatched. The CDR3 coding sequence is TGTGCCTGGAGTGCGGGACAGGGAAGCAATCAGCCCCAGCATTTT. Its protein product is CAWSAGQGSNQPQHF.

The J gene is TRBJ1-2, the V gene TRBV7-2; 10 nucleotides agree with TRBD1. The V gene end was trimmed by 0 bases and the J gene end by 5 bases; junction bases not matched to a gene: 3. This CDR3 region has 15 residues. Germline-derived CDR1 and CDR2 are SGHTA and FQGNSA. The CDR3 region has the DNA TGTGCCAGCAGCTTAGCCGGGACAGGGGAGTATGGCTACACCTTC. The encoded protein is CASSLAGTGEYGYTF.